This TCR beta chain was profiled in a study of blood T cell repertoires in COVID-19. Whole-study context: T cells, B-cell-depleted T cells, or PBMCs provided the cDNA or gDNA that served as material.

This CDR3 has 14 residues. The germline V gene encodes CDR1 ENHRY and CDR2 SYGVKD. Losses at the gene ends were 0 bases for V and 8 bases for J; bases not matched to a gene: 3. Per the original data handling: By means of reference gene primer amplification, nucleated cell counts were estimated. Sequencing was performed with immunoSEQ multiplex PCR; in TCRdb, only in-frame clones are kept and a portion is missing. D and trimming come from the DNA, and the V and J calls and clone size come from that table. The sample gives roughly 130,000 clones, approximately 84% of which show up once; around 1.9% is in the top ten.

This TCR was sampled from a man aged 70-80 years with acute or convalescent COVID-19. Sequencing used peripheral blood. The V gene is TRBV10-3, the J gene TRBJ1-4, with 7 positions matching TRBD1. The CDR3 loop reads CAISESSGGEKLFF. In DNA form, the CDR3 reads TGTGCCATCAGTGAGTCCTCAGGGGGAGAAAAACTGTTTTTT.